The 32 T cell receptor beta chains below all came from one sample that was sequenced in a study of blood T cell repertoires in COVID-19. Assay used: immunoSEQ multiplex PCR; TCRdb lists only in-frame clones, some missing. Altogether a few hundred thousand clones are present, 88% being singletons, with the ten largest covering around 6.3%. Sequencing input: peripheral blood. The origin of the receptors is a woman in her thirties with COVID-19, enrolled during active disease.

The CDR3 sequence: CASSTDREDGYTF. In nucleotides, the CDR3 is TGTGCCAGCAGTACCGACAGGGAGGATGGCTACACCTTC. The V call is TRBV6-2 or TRBV6-3, the J call TRBJ1-2; TRBD1 aligns across 7 bases. This CDR3 is built from 13 residues. The ends lost 5 bases at V and 6 bases at J; junction bases unmatched: 6. Per germline, CDR1 MNHEY and CDR2 SVGEGT.

The genes are TRBV5-5 and TRBJ1-5; 7 positions agree with TRBD1. V lost 0 bases and J lost 2; bases outside the gene matches: 8. The CDR3 is 17 amino acids. CDR1 and CDR2 from the germline V gene are SGHKS and YYEKEE (reference sequence). The CDR3 DNA follows: TGTGCCAGCAGCTTGGCCGGGTTGCAGGGGGGCAATCAGCCCCAGCATTTT. Translation gives CASSLAGLQGGNQPQHF.

The rearrangement uses TRBV19 and TRBJ1-2; 8 nucleotides agree with TRBD1. Unmatched junction bases numbered 10, after V lost 4 bases and J lost 9 bases. The germline V gene has CDR1 LNHDA and CDR2 SQIVND (reference sequence). CDR3 size: 14 residues. CDR3 sequence: CASSTNRDRLSYTF. CDR3 coding DNA: TGTGCCAGTAGTACAAACCGGGACAGGTTGAGCTACACCTTC.

The J gene is TRBJ1-5, the V gene TRBV15; 12 bases line up with TRBD1. Germline V CDR1 and CDR2: LNHNV, YYDKDF (reference sequence). The CDR3 contains 16 residues. V shed 0 bases and J 9 bases; nucleotides not matched to a gene: 6. In nucleotides, the CDR3 is TGTGCCACCAGCAGAGATGGTGGGACAGGGGGCCGGCCCCAGCATTTT. Translated, it gives CATSRDGGTGGRPQHF.

This chain uses TRBV28 with TRBJ2-2; unclear D gene. The length of the CDR3 is 17 residues. CDR1 is MDHEN and CDR2 is SYDVKM in the germline V gene. Trimming took 5 bases from V and 0 from J, leaving 16 bases between them. The CDR3 here is CASSRDGGSANTGELFF. The DNA of the CDR3 is TGTGCCAGCAGTCGAGATGGCGGTTCAGCGAACACCGGGGAGCTGTTTTTT.

The chain combines TRBV15 with TRBJ2-2, with D possibly TRBD1 on 6 matching bases. The CDR3 consists of 15 residues. Trimming stripped 0 bases from V and 4 bases from J, with 9 bases between. CDR1 and CDR2 (germline): LNHNV, YYDKDF (reference sequence). In DNA, the CDR3 is TGTGCCACCAGCAGAGATAGGGGGTCCACCGGGGAGCTGTTTTTT. Translating it yields CATSRDRGSTGELFF.

This rearrangement joins TRBV27 to TRBJ2-7; 9 positions match TRBD1. This CDR3 spans 13 amino acids. The junction had 4 bases not matched to a gene; V was cut back by 6 bases and J by 4 bases. Germline-derived CDR1 and CDR2 are MNHEY and SMNVEV (reference sequence). This chain's CDR3 is CASSPDRGYEQYF. Here the CDR3 DNA reads TGTGCCAGCAGCCCGGACAGGGGTTACGAGCAGTACTTC.

The chain employs TRBV21-1 and TRBJ1-6; no check of the table's D call, TRBD1, against the DNA was made. TRBV21-1 is termed a pseudogene. The CDR3 loop spans 16 amino acids. Written as DNA, the CDR3 is TGTGCCAGCAGCAAAGAGGTAGGGGGCTTATATTCACCCCTCCACTTT. As protein: CASSKEVGGLYSPLHF.

The rearrangement uses TRBV5-1 and TRBJ2-1, with TRBD1 matching 9 bases. The CDR3 has 12 residues. Germline V CDR1 and CDR2: SGHRS, YFSETQ. Trimming cost V 9 bases and J 6 bases; bases outside gene matches: 4. In DNA, the CDR3 is TGCGCCACCCGACAGGGGGGCAATGAGCAGTTCTTC. It translates to CATRQGGNEQFF.

The V and J genes are TRBV28 and TRBJ2-3; 7 nucleotides line up with TRBD1. V dropped 7 bases and J dropped 4; count of bases not matched to a gene: 5. CDR3 size: 13 residues. The germline V gene has CDR1 MDHEN and CDR2 SYDVKM. The CDR3 DNA reads as TGTGCCAGCACCGGACAGGTCTCAGATACGCAGTATTTT. Translated, it gives CASTGQVSDTQYF.

The CDR3 sequence is CASSFLRGGQPDTQYF. In DNA, the CDR3 is TGTGCCAGCAGCTTTCTGCGGGGGGGCCAGCCAGATACGCAGTATTTT. The V call is TRBV5-6, the J call TRBJ2-3; 9 positions match TRBD2. The CDR3 runs to 16 residues. V lost 2 bases to trimming and J lost 4 bases; unmatched junction nucleotides: 8. Germline V gene lookup returns CDR1 SGHDT and CDR2 YYEEEE.

In DNA, the CDR3 is TGTGCCAGCAGCGTAGATGCGGGCTGGGTGTACGAGCAGTACGTC. Protein: CASSVDAGWVYEQYV. J is TRBJ2-7 and V is TRBV9, with D possibly TRBD2 on 5 matching bases. CDR1 is SGDLS and CDR2 is YYNGEE in the germline V gene. V lost 0 bases and J lost 4, with 14 bases in between. CDR3 length equals 15 residues.

In DNA form, the CDR3 reads TGTGCCAGCAGCGTAGATCCTAGCGGCTACGAGCAGTACTTC. This codes for CASSVDPSGYEQYF. V usage is TRBV9 and J usage is TRBJ2-7; 7 bases align to TRBD2. From germline, CDR1 is SGDLS and CDR2 YYNGEE. The junction had 3 bases not matched to a gene; V was cut back by 0 bases and J by 3 bases. CDR3 size: 14 residues.

The V and J genes are TRBV4-3 and TRBJ2-5, with 8 nucleotides matching TRBD2. The CDR3 spans 15 residues. Trimming removed 0 bases from V and 2 bases from J; junction bases left unmatched: 2. Germline V gene sequence: CDR1 LGHNA, CDR2 YSLEER. This chain's CDR3 is CASSQELAEQETQYF. The CDR3 DNA reads as TGCGCCAGCAGCCAAGAACTAGCGGAGCAAGAGACCCAGTACTTC.

This sequence joins TRBV5-1 and TRBJ2-5, with 8 nucleotides matching TRBD2. Unmatched junction bases numbered 13, after V lost 4 bases and J lost 2 bases. This CDR3 spans 17 amino acids. The germline CDR1 and CDR2 sequences are SGHRS and YFSETQ. CDR3 residues: CASSRTWVTGGQETQYF. The CDR3 coding sequence is TGCGCCAGCAGCAGAACCTGGGTGACGGGGGGGCAAGAGACCCAGTACTTC.

The chain has TRBV18 and TRBJ2-3, with TRBD2 matching 11 bases. V trimming: 6 bases; J trimming: 1 base; junction bases outside the gene matches: 6. This CDR3 has 16 residues. CDR1 and CDR2 (germline): KGHSH, LQKENI. The chain's CDR3 is CASSAGTSGGTDTQYF. As DNA, the CDR3 is TGTGCCAGCTCCGCCGGGACTAGCGGAGGCACAGATACGCAGTATTTT.

V and J are TRBV12-5 and TRBJ1-1; 7 positions match TRBD1. There are 14 residues in the CDR3. The germline V gene has CDR1 LGHNT and CDR2 FRNRAP. The V and J ends lost 0 bases and 10 bases, in that order; junction bases with no gene match: 8. CDR3 nucleotides: TGTGCTAGTGGTTTGGTAGGACAGGTTGGACGAGCTTTCTTT. It yields the protein CASGLVGQVGRAFF.

This chain uses TRBV5-5 with TRBJ2-7; 7 bases align to TRBD1. The CDR3 length is 14 residues. The germline V gene encodes CDR1 SGHKS and CDR2 YYEKEE (reference sequence). Germline trimming cut 6 bases from V and 3 bases from J; bases unmatched to any gene: 9. The CDR3 region has the DNA TGTGCCAGCACCACTAGGGGACAGAACTACGAGCAGTACTTC. Amino acid sequence: CASTTRGQNYEQYF.

The rearrangement joins TRBV29-1 to TRBJ2-7, with a weak D call TRBD2 (9 bases). The V gene's germline CDR1 is SQVTM and CDR2 ANQGSEA. The length of the CDR3 is 15 residues. The germline V and J ends were trimmed by 8 bases and 3 bases, with 23 bases remaining between them. This chain's CDR3 is CSIFRGLAGSYEQYF. The DNA of the CDR3 is TGCAGCATCTTCAGGGGGCTAGCGGGGAGCTACGAGCAGTACTTC.

This chain connects TRBV18 to TRBJ2-3, with 11 bases lining up with TRBD2. The CDR3 length is 15 residues. Trimming took 5 bases from V and 4 from J; bases not matched to a gene: 5. Germline V gives CDR1 KGHSH, CDR2 LQKENI. The CDR3 is CASSGTSGVPDTQYF. The CDR3 region has the DNA TGTGCCAGCTCAGGGACTAGCGGAGTCCCAGATACGCAGTATTTT.

V usage is TRBV21-1 and J usage is TRBJ2-7; the table calls TRBD2, which could not be checked here. TRBV21-1 is termed a pseudogene. This CDR3 is 13 amino acids long. CDR3 sequence (DNA): TGTGCCAGCACCAAGCAGAGCCGGGGCGAGCAGTACGTC. This codes for CASTKQSRGEQYV.

The chain couples TRBV13 to TRBJ1-1; perhaps TRBD1 as D (5 bases). Germline V gives CDR1 PRHDT, CDR2 FYEKMQ (reference sequence). The CDR3 extends over 14 amino acids. The V gene lost 0 bases and the J gene lost 5 bases, with 10 bases spanning the gap. The CDR3 loop reads CASSLGLGGTEAFF. In DNA, the CDR3 is TGTGCCAGCAGCTTAGGCCTCGGGGGGACTGAAGCTTTCTTT.

In this sample, this clone turned up a few times. This chain links TRBV19 with TRBJ1-5; no clear D. V dropped 6 bases and J dropped 7 bases, with 10 bases sitting between them. The germline V gene has CDR1 LNHDA and CDR2 SQIVND (reference sequence). This CDR3 comprises 12 residues. CDR3 protein: CASRRGDQPQHF. The CDR3 DNA follows: TGTGCCAGTAGACGGGGAGACCAGCCCCAGCATTTT.

The rearrangement links TRBV4-2 to TRBJ1-5; D remains ambiguous. Trimming cost V 0 bases and J 5 bases, with 8 bases left between them. Germline V gives CDR1 LGHNA, CDR2 YNFKEQ. The CDR3 has 14 residues. The CDR3 here is CASSQDLRDQPQHF. The CDR3 DNA reads as TGTGCCAGCAGCCAAGATTTGAGAGATCAGCCCCAGCATTTT.

The genes are TRBV13 and TRBJ2-1; D may be TRBD2 (5 bases). Germline CDR1 PRHDT, CDR2 FYEKMQ (reference sequence). The CDR3 is 15 residues long. The V and J ends lost 1 base and 4 bases respectively, with 11 bases between them. The CDR3 loop reads CASSLDPRTYNEQFF. CDR3 in DNA: TGTGCCAGCAGCTTAGACCCACGGACTTACAATGAGCAGTTCTTC.

This chain uses TRBV5-4 with TRBJ2-2; D not certain. V lost 1 base and J 1 base, leaving 11 bases between the germline ends. This CDR3 comprises 16 residues. Germline CDR1 and CDR2: SGHNT and YYREEE (reference sequence). The CDR3: CASSLPSFRNTGELFF. The CDR3 region has the DNA TGTGCCAGCAGCTTGCCCTCGTTTCGGAACACCGGGGAGCTGTTTTTT.

This sequence joins TRBV9 and TRBJ1-3, with no clear D. The CDR3 has 12 residues. Trimming pared 0 bases from V and 16 bases from J, leaving 14 bases between. Germline CDR1 is SGDLS and CDR2 is YYNGEE. CDR3 DNA sequence: TGTGCCAGCAGCGTAGCTGCAGGTCCGCCCTATTTT. Protein: CASSVAAGPPYF.

V is TRBV11-3 and J is TRBJ1-6; TRBD1 matches at 9 bases. V was pared by 5 bases and J by 9 bases, with 8 bases of the junction left unmatched. The germline V gene encodes CDR1 SGHNT and CDR2 YENEEA. This CDR3 has 15 amino acids. The CDR3 bases are TGTGCCAGCAGCAAACAGGGGGCCGCCGGTTCACCCCTCCACTTT. The encoded protein is CASSKQGAAGSPLHF.

The chain combines TRBV6-5 with TRBJ2-1, with D uncertain. Germline V gene lookup returns CDR1 MNHEY and CDR2 SVGAGI. The CDR3 sequence is 14 residues long. V lost 6 bases and J 5 bases, leaving 14 bases between the germline ends. The CDR3 loop reads CASSIVGGNNEQFF. CDR3 coding DNA: TGTGCCAGCAGCATAGTAGGCGGAAACAATGAGCAGTTCTTC.

This clone has a single count. The V and J genes are TRBV10-3 and TRBJ2-3; the match to TRBD2 covers 10 bases. Germline V gene lookup returns CDR1 ENHRY and CDR2 SYGVKD. CDR3 length equals 15 residues. V dropped 11 bases and J dropped 5; count of bases not matched to a gene: 13. The CDR3 coding sequence is TGTGCCTCCTCCTCCTCTAGCGGGGGAGGAGATACGCAGTATTTT. This gives the protein CASSSSSGGGDTQYF.

V usage is TRBV12-3 or TRBV12-4 and J usage is TRBJ1-1; D call uncertain. Trimming left V 1 base short and J 7 bases short, with 7 bases between. This CDR3 spans 12 amino acids. The chain's CDR3 is CASSLVSVEAFF. In DNA form, the CDR3 reads TGTGCCAGCAGTTTAGTATCGGTTGAAGCTTTCTTT.

The chain combines TRBV6-2 or TRBV6-3 with TRBJ2-7; D ambiguous. Trimming stripped 6 bases from V and 5 bases from J, with 14 bases between. This CDR3 has 13 amino acids. Germline assignment: CDR1 MNHEY and CDR2 SVGEGT. DNA of the CDR3: TGTGCCAGCAGCCAACGCCCTAGAGACGAGCAGTACGTC. Translating it yields CASSQRPRDEQYV.